The source of this TCR delta chain is a study of γδ T cells in repeated Plasmodium falciparum infection. Across the whole study: Four controlled malaria infections with P. falciparum NF54 spanned about 640 days. Some Malian samples span acute malaria episodes; others come from no-transmission periods. General study findings and limits: Vgamma9/Vdelta2+ repertoires stayed stably polyclonal over time and infection. Vdelta2-negative gammadelta repertoires, largely Vdelta1+, seemingly showed infection-driven waves of new clonal selection.

TCRdb re-identified clones in the multiplex PCR reads via CATT. Among about 57,000 delta-chain clones listed, around 1.7% were seen once. The ends were cut back, 1 base at V and 0 bases at J, with 30 bases in the middle. Germline loops: CDR1 TSWWSYY, CDR2 QGS. This CDR3 is 22 amino acids long. This clone showed up many times. The antigen remains undetermined. Bulk repertoires came from Vgamma9/Vdelta2+ or Vdelta2-negative gammadelta T cells flow-sorted from PBMC. The specimen was gamma-delta T cells from blood. This chain joins TRDV1 and TRDJ1; D may be TRDD3 (7 bases). The sequence was collected from a pool of human donors (malaria-infected and uninfected, not separated). The CDR3 reads CALGEPIYRPTRGMFYTDKLIF. As DNA, the CDR3 is TGTGCTCTTGGGGAACCAATTTACCGTCCTACGAGGGGGATGTTCTACACCGATAAACTCATCTTT.